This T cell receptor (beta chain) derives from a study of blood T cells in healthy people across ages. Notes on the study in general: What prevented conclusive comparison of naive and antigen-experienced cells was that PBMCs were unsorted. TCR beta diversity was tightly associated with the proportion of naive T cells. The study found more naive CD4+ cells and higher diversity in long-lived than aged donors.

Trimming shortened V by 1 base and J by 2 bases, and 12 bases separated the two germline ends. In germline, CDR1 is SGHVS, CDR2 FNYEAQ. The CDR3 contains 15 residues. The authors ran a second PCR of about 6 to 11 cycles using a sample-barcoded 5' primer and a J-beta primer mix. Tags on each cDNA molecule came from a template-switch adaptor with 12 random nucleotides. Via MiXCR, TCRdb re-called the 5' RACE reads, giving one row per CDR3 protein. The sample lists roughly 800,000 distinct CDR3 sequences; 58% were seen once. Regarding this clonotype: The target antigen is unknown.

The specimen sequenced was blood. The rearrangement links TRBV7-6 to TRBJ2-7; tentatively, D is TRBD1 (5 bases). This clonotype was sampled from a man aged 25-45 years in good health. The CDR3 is CASSLVDSKTYEQYF. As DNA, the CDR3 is TGTGCCAGCAGCTTAGTAGACAGTAAAACCTACGAGCAGTACTTC.